The sequence of this T cell receptor (beta chain) was determined in a study of early T cells in non-severe SARS-CoV-2 infection. Study as a whole: Chains from this unsorted whole-blood bulk RNA could not be paired. Whole-study findings and limits: Matching against VDJdb likely underestimated virus-specific expansions, favoring anti-spike CD8.

This clonotype has more than one count but fewer than ten. Its antigen is not identified. Molecules of cDNA were individually given unique molecular identifiers that were attached to them. TCRdb passed the 5' RACE reads through MiXCR, listing each CDR3 protein once. The repertoire consists of some 100,000 distinct CDR3 sequences, with about 15% occurring once and the leading ten covering approximately 0.62%. Sequences were obtained from whole blood. This sequence was found in an adult who was a healthcare worker with PCR-confirmed SARS-CoV-2 infection or an uninfected control (not recorded which).

The CDR3 region is CASSLVPWEAQYF. CDR3 DNA sequence: TGTGCCAGCAGCTTAGTGCCGTGGGAGGCCCAGTACTTC. The chain recombines TRBV7-2 with TRBJ2-5; perhaps TRBD2 as D (6 bases). The CDR3 contains 13 residues. V shed 1 base and J shed 9 bases, with 12 bases lying between them. Per germline, CDR1 SGHTA and CDR2 FQGNSA.